The next 9 T cell receptor beta chains were all read from a single sample in a study of T cell repertoires in cytomegalovirus infection. MiXCR, run by TCRdb on the reads, gives a single entry per CDR3 protein. The sample lists 60,000 to 75,000 distinct CDR3 sequences; about 27% were seen once. These receptors have no identified antigens. The material sequenced was CD8+ T cells from cultured PBMCs, taken from culture after CMV antigen stimulation. These receptors were taken from a human donor in good health (CMV status not recorded). Some clones in this sample may be carry-over from other donors' samples.

This clonotype was detected many times. The chain employs TRBV6-6 and TRBJ1-1, with 7 bases aligning to TRBD1. The V and J ends lost 6 bases and 3 bases, in that order; junction bases with no gene match: 16. This CDR3 region has 17 residues. CDR1 MNHNY and CDR2 SVGAGI come from the germline V gene (reference sequence). CDR3: CASSIKVVVGQDTEAFF. Here the CDR3 DNA reads TGTGCCAGCAGCATAAAGGTTGTTGTAGGACAGGACACTGAAGCTTTCTTT.

The V and J genes are TRBV11-2 and TRBJ2-1; 7 bases are a match to TRBD1. CDR3 length: 16 residues. The J segment lost 1 base and the V segment lost 7 bases, leaving 10 bases of the junction unmatched. CDR1 is SGHAT and CDR2 is FQNNGV in the germline V gene. CDR3 sequence (DNA): TGTGCCAGCACCGCAGAGAGGGGGCGGTCCTACAATGAGCAGTTCTTC. Protein sequence: CASTAERGRSYNEQFF.

The sample holds many counts of this clonotype. CDR3 nucleotide sequence: TGTGCCAGCAGTTACCTTCTAGACCTTACCTACGAGCAGTACTTC. Its translation: CASSYLLDLTYEQYF. This chain joins TRBV6-2 or TRBV6-3 and TRBJ2-7; D call uncertain. V was clipped by 2 bases and J by 2 bases, with 13 bases between them. Germline V lookup: CDR1 MNHEY, CDR2 SVGEGT. This CDR3 comprises 15 residues.

This clonotype was recorded at least ten times. This chain uses TRBV11-1 with TRBJ1-1; D not certain. Per the germline V gene, CDR1 is SGHAT and CDR2 is FQDESV (reference sequence). CDR3 length: 13 residues. Trimming pared 3 bases from V and 1 base from J, leaving 6 bases between. The chain's CDR3 is CASSFHSNTEAFF. The CDR3 coding sequence is TGTGCCAGCAGCTTCCATTCGAACACTGAAGCTTTCTTT.

This clonotype has a handful of counts. The chain is built from TRBV6-5 and TRBJ2-7, with 9 positions matching TRBD1. V lost 4 bases and J lost 6; bases outside the gene matches: 13. Germline V gene sequence: CDR1 MNHEY, CDR2 SVGAGI. The CDR3 runs 16 residues. The CDR3 nucleotides read TGTGCCAGCAGTTCCCCCGCCGGGACAGGGATAGGCGAGCAGTACTTC. Its protein is CASSSPAGTGIGEQYF.

The rearrangement joins TRBV6-8 to TRBJ1-1; 7 nucleotides agree with TRBD1. The CDR3 has 17 residues. Germline V lookup: CDR1 MNHGY, CDR2 SAAAGT. Trimming cost V 5 bases and J 4 bases; bases outside gene matches: 16. The chain's CDR3 is CASSASGQRWEVTEAFF. The CDR3 nucleotides are TGTGCCAGCAGTGCGTCGGGACAGCGCTGGGAGGTCACTGAAGCTTTCTTT.

This clonotype showed up many times. V usage is TRBV7-6 and J usage is TRBJ1-5; tentatively, D is TRBD1 (5 bases). V was shortened by 1 base and J by 4 bases, with 11 bases between the two germline ends. Germline loops: CDR1 SGHVS, CDR2 FNYEAQ. The CDR3 runs 15 residues. CDR3 residues: CASSLGSEGNQPQHF. The CDR3 coding sequence is TGTGCCAGCAGCTTAGGGTCCGAGGGGAATCAGCCCCAGCATTTT. Full variable domain (outside the CDR3, taken from reference TRBV7-6 and TRBJ1-5): GAGVSQSPRYKVTKRGQDVALRCDPISGHVSLYWYRQALGQGPEFLTYFNYEAQQDKSGLPNDRFSAERPEGSISTLTIQRTEQRDSAMYRCASSLGSEGNQPQHFGDGTRLSIL.

This chain joins TRBV6-1 and TRBJ2-2, with 9 bases aligning to TRBD1. Germline CDR1 reads MNHNS; CDR2 reads SASEGT. CDR3 length: 15 residues. V dropped 4 bases and J dropped 3; count of bases not matched to a gene: 3. The CDR3 nucleotides are TGTGCCAGCAGTGGGAGACAGGGGGACACCGGGGAGCTGTTTTTT. As protein: CASSGRQGDTGELFF.

This clonotype was seen only a few times. The chain joins TRBV7-9 to TRBJ1-5; D ambiguous. CDR3 length: 14 residues. Germline CDR1 and CDR2: SEHNR and FQNEAQ (reference sequence). V was pared by 5 bases and J by 3 bases, with 11 bases between. CDR3 nucleotides: TGTGCCAGCAGCCTAGACACGATCAATCAGCCCCAGCATTTT. Translation gives CASSLDTINQPQHF. The full variable domain, with the rest looked up from reference TRBV7-9 and TRBJ1-5, is DTGVSQNPRHKITKRGQNVTFRCDPISEHNRLYWYRQTLGQGPEFLTYFQNEAQLEKSRLLSDRFSAERPKGSFSTLEIQRTEQGDSAMYLCASSLDTINQPQHFGDGTRLSIL.